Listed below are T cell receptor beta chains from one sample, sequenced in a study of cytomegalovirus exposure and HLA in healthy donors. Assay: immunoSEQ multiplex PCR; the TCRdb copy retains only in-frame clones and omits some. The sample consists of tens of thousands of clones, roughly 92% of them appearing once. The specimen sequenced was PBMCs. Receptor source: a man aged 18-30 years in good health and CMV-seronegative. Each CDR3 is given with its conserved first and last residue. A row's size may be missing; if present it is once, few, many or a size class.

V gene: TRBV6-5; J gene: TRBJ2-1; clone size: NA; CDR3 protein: CASRGLAEGSEQFF
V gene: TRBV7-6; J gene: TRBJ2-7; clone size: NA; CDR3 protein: CASSLGGAYEQHF
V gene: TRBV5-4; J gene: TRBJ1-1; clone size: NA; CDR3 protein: CASSLGGGDTEAFF
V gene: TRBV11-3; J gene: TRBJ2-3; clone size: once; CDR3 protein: CASSLNPTGKRDIPDTQYF
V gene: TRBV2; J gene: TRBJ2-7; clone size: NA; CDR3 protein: CASSKGQGPYEQYF
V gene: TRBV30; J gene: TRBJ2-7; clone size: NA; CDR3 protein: CAWNARPGLAGGSSYEQYF
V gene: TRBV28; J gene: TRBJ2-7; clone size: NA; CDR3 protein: CASSLTSEQYF
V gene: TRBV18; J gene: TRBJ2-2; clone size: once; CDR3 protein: CASSILQGDTGELFF
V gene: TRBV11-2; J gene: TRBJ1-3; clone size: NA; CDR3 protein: CASSPGGGYTIYF
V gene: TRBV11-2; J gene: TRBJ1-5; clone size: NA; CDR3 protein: CASSLSGNSQPQHF
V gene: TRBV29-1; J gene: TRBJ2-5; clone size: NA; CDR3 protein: CSARLAGGPRETQYF
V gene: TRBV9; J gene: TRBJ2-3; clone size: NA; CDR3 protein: CASSKLAGGPTDTQYF
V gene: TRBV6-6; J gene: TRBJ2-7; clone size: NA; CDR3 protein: CASSYSRGSYEQYF
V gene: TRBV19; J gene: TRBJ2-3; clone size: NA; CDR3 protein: CASSPVRADTQYF
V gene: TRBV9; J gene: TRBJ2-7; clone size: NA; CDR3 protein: CASSPGTSGRVLSYEQYF
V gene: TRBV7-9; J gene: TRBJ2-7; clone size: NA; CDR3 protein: CASSPFSSYEQYF
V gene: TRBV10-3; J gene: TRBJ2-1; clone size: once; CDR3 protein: CAISESLSWDTYNEQFF
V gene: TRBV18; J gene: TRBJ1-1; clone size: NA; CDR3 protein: CASSTTGNTEAFF
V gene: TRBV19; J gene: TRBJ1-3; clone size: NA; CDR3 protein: CASSVKGDTIYF
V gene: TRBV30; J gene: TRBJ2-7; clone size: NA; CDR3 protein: CAWSGGQAGYEQYF
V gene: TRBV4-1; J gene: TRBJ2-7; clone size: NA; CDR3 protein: CASRGPTGGRHEQYF
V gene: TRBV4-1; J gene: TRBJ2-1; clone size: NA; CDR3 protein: CASSQEPERELNNEQFF
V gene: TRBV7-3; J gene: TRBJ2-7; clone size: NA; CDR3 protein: CASSTTSDREQYF
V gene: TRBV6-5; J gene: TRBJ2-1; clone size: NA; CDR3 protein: CASNREGRGYNEQFF
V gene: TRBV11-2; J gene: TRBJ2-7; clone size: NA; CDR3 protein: CASRKWGREGSYEQYF
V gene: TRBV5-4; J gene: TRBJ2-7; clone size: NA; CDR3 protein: CASSLVLAGLYEQYF
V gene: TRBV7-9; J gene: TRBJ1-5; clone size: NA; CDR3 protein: CASSPQGGDQPQHF
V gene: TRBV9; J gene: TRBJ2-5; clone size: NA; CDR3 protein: CASSVAEAYQETQYF
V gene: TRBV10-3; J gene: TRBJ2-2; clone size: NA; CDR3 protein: CAISESRAGEAGELFF
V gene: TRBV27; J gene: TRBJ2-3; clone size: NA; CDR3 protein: CASSSPQGPNTDTQYF
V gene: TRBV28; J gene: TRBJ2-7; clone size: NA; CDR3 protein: CASGGYHEQYF
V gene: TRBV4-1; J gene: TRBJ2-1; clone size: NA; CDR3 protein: CASSQDGRGNEQFF
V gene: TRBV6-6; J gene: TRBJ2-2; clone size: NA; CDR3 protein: CASSYWGAGELFF
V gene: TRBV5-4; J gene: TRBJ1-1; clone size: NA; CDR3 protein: CASSHDRPKNTEAFF
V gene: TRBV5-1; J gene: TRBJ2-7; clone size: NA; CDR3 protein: CASSLRREGLHEQYF
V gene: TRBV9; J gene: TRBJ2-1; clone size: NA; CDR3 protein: CASSVVAGRSSYNEQFF
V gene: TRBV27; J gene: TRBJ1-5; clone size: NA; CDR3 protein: CASSPRQGVVQPQHF
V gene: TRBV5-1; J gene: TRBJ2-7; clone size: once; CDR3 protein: CASSLKSASSYEQYF